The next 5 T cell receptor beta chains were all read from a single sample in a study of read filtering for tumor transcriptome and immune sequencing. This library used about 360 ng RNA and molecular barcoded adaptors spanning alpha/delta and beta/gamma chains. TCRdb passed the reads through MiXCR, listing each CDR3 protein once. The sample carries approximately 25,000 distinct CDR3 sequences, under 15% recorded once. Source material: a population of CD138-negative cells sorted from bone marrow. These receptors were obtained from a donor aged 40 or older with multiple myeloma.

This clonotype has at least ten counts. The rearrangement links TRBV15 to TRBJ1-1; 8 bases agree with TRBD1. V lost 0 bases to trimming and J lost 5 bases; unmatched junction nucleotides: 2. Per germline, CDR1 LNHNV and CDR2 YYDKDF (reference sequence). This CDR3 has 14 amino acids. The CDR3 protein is CATSREQGGTEAFF. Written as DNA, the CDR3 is TGTGCCACCAGCAGAGAACAGGGGGGGACTGAAGCTTTCTTT. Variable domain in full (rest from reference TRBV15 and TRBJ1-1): DAMVIQNPRYQVTQFGKPVTLSCSQTLNHNVMYWYQQKSSQAPKLLFHYYDKDFNNEADTPDNFQSRRPNTSFCFLDIRSPGLGDTAMYLCATSREQGGTEAFFGQGTRLTVV.

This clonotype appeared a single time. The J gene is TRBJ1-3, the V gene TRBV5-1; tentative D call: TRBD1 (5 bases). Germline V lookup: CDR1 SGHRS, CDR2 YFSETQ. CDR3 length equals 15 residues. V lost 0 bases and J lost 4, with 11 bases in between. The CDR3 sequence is CASSLESGAGNTIYF. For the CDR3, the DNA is TGCGCCAGCAGCTTGGAGTCCGGGGCCGGAAACACCATATATTTT.

The CDR3: CASSPPGASRDTIYF. The CDR3 DNA reads as TGTGCCAGCAGCCCGCCGGGAGCCTCGAGGGACACCATATATTTT. This sequence joins TRBV5-4 and TRBJ1-3; D uncertain. Between the trimmed V and J ends, which lost 4 bases and 8 bases, there was a span of 19 bases. The CDR3 has 15 residues. Germline V CDR1 and CDR2: SGHNT, YYREEE (reference sequence).

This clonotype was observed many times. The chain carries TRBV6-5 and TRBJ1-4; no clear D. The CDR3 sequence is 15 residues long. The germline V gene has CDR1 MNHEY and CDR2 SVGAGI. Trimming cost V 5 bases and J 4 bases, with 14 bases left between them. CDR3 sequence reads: CASSQDISLNEKLFF. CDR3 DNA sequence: TGTGCCAGCAGTCAAGACATCTCCCTTAATGAAAAACTGTTTTTT.

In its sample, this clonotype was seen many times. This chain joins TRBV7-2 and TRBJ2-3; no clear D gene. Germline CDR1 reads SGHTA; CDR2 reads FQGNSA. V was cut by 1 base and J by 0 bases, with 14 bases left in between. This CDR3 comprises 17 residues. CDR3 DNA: TGTGCCAGCAGCTTAGGGTTTGGCGGAACTAGCACAGATACGCAGTATTTT. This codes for CASSLGFGGTSTDTQYF. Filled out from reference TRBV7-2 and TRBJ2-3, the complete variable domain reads GAGVSQSPSNKVTEKGKDVELRCDPISGHTALYWYRQSLGQGLEFLIYFQGNSAPDKSGLPSDRFSAERTGGSVSTLTIQRTQQEDSAVYLCASSLGFGGTSTDTQYFGPGTRLTVL.